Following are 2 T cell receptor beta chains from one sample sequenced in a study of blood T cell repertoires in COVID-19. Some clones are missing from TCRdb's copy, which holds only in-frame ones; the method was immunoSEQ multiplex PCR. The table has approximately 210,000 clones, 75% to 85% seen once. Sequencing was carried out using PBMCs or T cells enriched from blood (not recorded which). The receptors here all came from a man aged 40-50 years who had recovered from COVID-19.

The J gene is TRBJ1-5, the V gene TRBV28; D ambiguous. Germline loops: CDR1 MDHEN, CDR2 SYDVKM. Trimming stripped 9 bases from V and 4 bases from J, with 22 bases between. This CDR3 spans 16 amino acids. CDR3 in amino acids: CASPPAGSGRNQPQHF. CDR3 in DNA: TGTGCCAGTCCTCCAGCGGGGTCGGGGAGGAATCAGCCCCAGCATTTT.

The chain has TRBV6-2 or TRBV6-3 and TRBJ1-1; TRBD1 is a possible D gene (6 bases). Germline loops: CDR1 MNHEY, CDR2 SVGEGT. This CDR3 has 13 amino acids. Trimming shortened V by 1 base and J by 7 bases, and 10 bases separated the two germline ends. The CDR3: CASSYFGQLEAFF. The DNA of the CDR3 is TGTGCCAGCAGTTACTTTGGACAGCTTGAAGCTTTCTTT.